Listed below are T cell receptor beta chains from one sample, sequenced in a study of blood T cell repertoires in COVID-19. Sequencing used immunoSEQ multiplex PCR; TCRdb keeps in-frame clones, though not all of them. The sample includes about 21,000 clones, approximately 88% of them seen just once. The sequenced material came from peripheral blood. These receptors came from a human donor in a cohort sampled during active COVID-19. The CDR3 runs from the conserved cysteine through the conserved F or W. The D gene is left open where the match is weak.

DNA | CDR3 | V | D | J
TGTGCCTGGATGGCTAGCGGGAGTACAGATACGCAGTATTTT | CAWMASGSTDTQYF | TRBV30 | TRBD2 | TRBJ2-3
TGTGCCAGCAGCTTAGCGTGGGTAGCGGGAGATGGCACAGATACGCAGTATTTT | CASSLAWVAGDGTDTQYF | TRBV11-2 | TRBD2 | TRBJ2-3
TGTGCCAGCAGCTTGAAGTCGGGGGGGCCTGGAAACACCATATATTTT | CASSLKSGGPGNTIYF | TRBV5-4 | - | TRBJ1-3
TGTGCCAGCAGCCGCGCTAGCGGGAGTCATGAGCAGTTCTTC | CASSRASGSHEQFF | TRBV11-2 | TRBD2 | TRBJ2-1
TGTGCCAGCAGCTTAGGGTGGGCAGGAATGAACACTGAAGCTTTCTTT | CASSLGWAGMNTEAFF | TRBV7-8 | - | TRBJ1-1
TGTGCCAGCAGACAAGGAGCCGGGTCGGTTGCCATTATGAGCTCCTATAATTCACCCCTCCACTTT | CASRQGAGSVAIMSSYNSPLHF | TRBV27 | - | TRBJ1-6
TGTGCCAGCAGCACCGCAGGGGTTGGCTCCTATAATTCACCCCTCCACTTT | CASSTAGVGSYNSPLHF | TRBV5-4 | - | TRBJ1-6
TGTGCCAGCAGTTTGACGGGGGGCACTGAAGCTTTCTTT | CASSLTGGTEAFF | TRBV28 | - | TRBJ1-1
TGTGCCAGCAGCCCAGGGGATGGCTACACCTTC | CASSPGDGYTF | TRBV12-3/TRBV12-4 | - | TRBJ1-2
TGTGCCAGCAGCCCGCGACTAGCGGGAGACAGCGAGCAGTACTTC | CASSPRLAGDSEQYF | TRBV7-6 | TRBD2 | TRBJ2-7
TGTGCCAGCTCTCTTTCCTGGTCGGGAGGGCCCTACGAGCAGTACTTC | CASSLSWSGGPYEQYF | TRBV9 | TRBD2 | TRBJ2-7
TGTGCCAGCAGCCTCCGGACTAGCGGCACCTACAATGAGCAGTTCTTC | CASSLRTSGTYNEQFF | TRBV5-6 | TRBD2 | TRBJ2-1
TGTGCCAGCAGTGGGAGATTCAACGAGCAGTACTTC | CASSGRFNEQYF | TRBV27 | - | TRBJ2-7
TGTGCCATCAGTGAGGGAGCGGGAAGAGCAGAACAAGAGACCCAGTACTTC | CAISEGAGRAEQETQYF | TRBV10-3 | TRBD2 | TRBJ2-5